What follows are 14 T cell receptor beta chains derived from one specimen sequenced in a study of radiotherapy plus CTLA-4 blockade in lung cancer. Measured with immunoSEQ multiplex PCR; TCRdb has only the in-frame clones, and not every one. The sample includes roughly 73,000 clones, 87% of them seen just once. The sample consisted of peripheral blood, taken from a patient treated with radiotherapy plus ipilimumab. All receptors derive from a human donor with non-small cell lung cancer that progressed on radiotherapy plus ipilimumab.

The rearrangement joins TRBV29-1 to TRBJ2-1; D not resolved. V lost 7 bases, J lost 5 bases, and 15 bases lay in between. Germline CDR1 is SQVTM and CDR2 is ANQGSEA. CDR3 length equals 13 residues. In DNA, the CDR3 is TGCAGCGCCGTGGACGGAAACAACAATGAGCAGTTCTTC. Translating it yields CSAVDGNNNEQFF.

V usage is TRBV4-2 and J usage is TRBJ2-6; the match to TRBD1 covers 8 bases. CDR1 is LGHNA and CDR2 is YNFKEQ in the germline V gene. The trim removed 4 bases at V and 0 bases at J, leaving 8 bases unmatched. There are 18 residues in the CDR3. The CDR3 here is CASSPRTGRPSGANVLTF. In DNA, the CDR3 is TGTGCCAGCAGCCCACGGACAGGGCGCCCCTCTGGGGCCAACGTCCTGACTTTC.

The CDR3 loop is CASSKSGPEGLAQDNEQFF. CDR3 bases: TGTGCCAGCAGCAAATCAGGGCCCGAAGGACTAGCGCAAGACAATGAGCAGTTCTTC. The chain is built from TRBV21-1 and TRBJ2-1; TRBD2 is taken as the D call from the table, unchecked against the DNA. TRBV21-1 is classified as a pseudogene. This CDR3 has 19 amino acids.

To note about this clone: In the same sample, other DNA sequences code for this CDR3. The chain uses TRBV4-1 and TRBJ2-1; no definite D call. Germline V lookup: CDR1 MGHRA, CDR2 YSYEKL. The CDR3 is 13 residues long. Trimming removed 0 bases at V and 4 bases at J, with 4 bases between. CDR3 sequence (DNA): TGCGCCAGCAGCCAAGACTCATACAATGAGCAGTTCTTC. Encoded protein: CASSQDSYNEQFF.

The rearrangement uses TRBV4-1 and TRBJ1-3; D ambiguous. V was cut by 4 bases and J by 0 bases, with 13 bases left in between. From germline, CDR1 is MGHRA and CDR2 YSYEKL. CDR3 length: 16 residues. The CDR3 DNA is TGCGCCAGCAGCCCTACACAGTGGATCTCTGGAAACACCATATATTTT. It specifies CASSPTQWISGNTIYF.

The rearrangement uses TRBV5-1 and TRBJ2-1; perhaps TRBD2 as D (6 bases). V dropped 2 bases and J dropped 6 bases, with 12 bases sitting between them. Germline values: CDR1 SGHRS, CDR2 YFSETQ. The CDR3 consists of 14 residues. The CDR3 bases are TGCGCCAGCAGCTTCGGGACTTATATCAATGAGCAGTTCTTC. Translating it yields CASSFGTYINEQFF.

This clone has only one observation. The gene calls are TRBV27 and TRBJ1-2; no definite D call. This CDR3 is built from 13 residues. Germline V CDR1 and CDR2: MNHEY, SMNVEV (reference sequence). The ends were cut back, 2 bases at V and 8 bases at J, with 12 bases in the middle. The CDR3: CASSLRGGHGYTF. For the CDR3, the DNA is TGTGCCAGCAGTTTACGGGGAGGGCACGGCTACACCTTC.

The CDR3 protein is CASSSPPGLATRDYNEQFF. CDR3 sequence (DNA): TGTGCCAGCAGCTCCCCACCTGGCTTAGCGACAAGGGACTACAATGAGCAGTTCTTC. The V call is TRBV7-6, the J call TRBJ2-1, with D perhaps TRBD2 (5 bases). The CDR3 runs 19 residues. The V end lost 4 bases, the J end lost 3 bases, and 25 bases lay between the germline ends. Per the germline V gene, CDR1 is SGHVS and CDR2 is FNYEAQ.

The CDR3 region has the DNA TGTGCCAGCAGCTTAATGGCCGGGAGCGGGAGCTCTGATACGCAGTATTTT. This translates into CASSLMAGSGSSDTQYF. The chain carries TRBV7-2 and TRBJ2-3; 8 positions match TRBD2. The ends lost 2 bases at V and 6 bases at J; junction bases unmatched: 13. The CDR3 runs 17 residues. CDR1 is SGHTA and CDR2 is FQGNSA in the germline V gene. The full variable domain, rest sourced from reference TRBV7-2 and TRBJ2-3, is GAGVSQSPSNKVTEKGKDVELRCDPISGHTALYWYRQSLGQGLEFLIYFQGNSAPDKSGLPSDRFSAERTGGSVSTLTIQRTQQEDSAVYLCASSLMAGSGSSDTQYFGPGTRLTVL.

The chain has TRBV27 and TRBJ2-7, with 7 bases matching TRBD1. The CDR3 is 16 residues long. With V trimmed by 4 bases and J by 1 base, 10 bases remained unmatched. The germline CDR1 and CDR2 sequences are MNHEY and SMNVEV (reference sequence). For the CDR3, the DNA is TGTGCCAGCAGTTCGTCCCGCATGACAGGGTCCTACGAGCAGTACTTC. Its protein is CASSSSRMTGSYEQYF.

DNA for the CDR3: TGTGCCAGCAGTTTTGATCCACACGGGAACTATGGCTACACCTTC. Translating gives CASSFDPHGNYGYTF. V usage is TRBV27 and J usage is TRBJ1-2; no reliable D call. CDR3 length: 15 amino acids. Trimming removed 3 bases from V and 2 bases from J, with 13 bases in between. From germline, CDR1 is MNHEY and CDR2 SMNVEV (reference sequence).

The chain carries TRBV6-1 and TRBJ2-5; 7 positions agree with TRBD1. V lost 2 bases and J lost 13; bases outside the gene matches: 4. The length of the CDR3 is 11 residues. Germline V lookup: CDR1 MNHNS, CDR2 SASEGT. The CDR3 region is CASSEWSGGYF. The CDR3 nucleotides read TGTGCCAGCAGTGAATGGTCAGGGGGGTACTTC.

The chain joins TRBV27 to TRBJ1-5, with 9 nucleotides matching TRBD1. The CDR3 covers 15 residues. With 3 bases clipped from V and 4 bases from J, the junction kept 4 bases outside the gene matches. Germline assignment: CDR1 MNHEY and CDR2 SMNVEV (reference sequence). CDR3 residues: CASSLGTGRNQPQHF. CDR3 coding DNA: TGTGCCAGCAGTTTGGGGACAGGGAGGAATCAGCCCCAGCATTTT.

This clone was counted a few times. The V call is TRBV18, the J call TRBJ2-3; TRBD1 agrees at 8 bases. Per the germline V gene, CDR1 is KGHSH and CDR2 is LQKENI. The CDR3 is 15 amino acids. J gave up 4 bases and V 3 bases, and 6 bases lay outside the gene matches. The CDR3 reads CASSPSGTGADTQYF. CDR3 coding DNA: TGTGCCAGCTCACCCTCCGGGACAGGTGCAGATACGCAGTATTTT.